These 3 T cell receptor beta chains were all obtained from the same sample, sequenced in a study of T cell repertoires in cytomegalovirus infection. Each CDR3 protein is one row after TCRdb ran MiXCR on the reads. The sample has 110,000 to 150,000 distinct CDR3 sequences, about 31% seen once. These receptors' antigens are unknown. The sample consisted of CD8+ T cells from cultured PBMCs, taken from culture after CMV antigen stimulation. Receptors originate from a human donor in good health (CMV status not recorded). Some clones in this sample may be carry-over from other donors' samples.

This sequence joins TRBV6-1 and TRBJ2-5; D is unresolved. The CDR3 covers 14 residues. The V end lost 2 bases, the J end lost 1 base, and 8 bases lay between the germline ends. Germline V gene sequence: CDR1 MNHNS, CDR2 SASEGT. In DNA, the CDR3 is TGTGCCAGCAGTGAATTGGGCAGCCAAGAGACCCAGTACTTC. It translates to CASSELGSQETQYF.

The V gene is TRBV6-6, the J gene TRBJ2-1, with TRBD2 matching 8 bases. The CDR3 sequence is 14 residues long. The V gene's germline CDR1 is MNHNY and CDR2 SVGAGI (reference sequence). V was pared by 7 bases and J by 6 bases, with 8 bases of the junction left unmatched. The CDR3 coding sequence is TGTGCCAGCACCCTTAGCGGGGCGATCAATGAGCAGTTCTTC. It encodes CASTLSGAINEQFF.

The table lists this clonotype with a few counts. The chain uses TRBV7-8 and TRBJ2-1; 8 nucleotides match TRBD2. The CDR3 runs 18 residues. The ends lost 0 bases at V and 7 bases at J; junction bases unmatched: 14. Germline CDR1 is SGHVS and CDR2 is FQNEAQ. The CDR3 loop is CASSLAGGSAGGWNEQFF. DNA of the CDR3: TGTGCCAGCAGCTTAGCTGGGGGTTCTGCGGGGGGCTGGAATGAGCAGTTCTTC.